Below are 27 T cell receptor beta chains sequenced from a single sample in a study of CD8 T cells in ankylosing spondylitis. Study-level results: A TCR beta motif of fewer than ten highly homologous variants appeared characteristic of ankylosing spondylitis blood.

In TCRdb, the 5' RACE reads were re-called with MiXCR into one record per CDR3 protein. The sample contains hundreds of thousands of distinct CDR3 sequences, 15% to 20% of which appear only once. These receptors' targets are unknown. Sequenced input: blood, either unsorted or a sorted T cell fraction (not recorded which). These receptors were obtained from a male donor with ankylosing spondylitis.

This clonotype appeared a few times. This chain joins TRBV6-1 and TRBJ2-7, with 11 positions matching TRBD2. CDR3 length: 15 amino acids. Germline trimming cut 6 bases from V and 0 bases from J; bases unmatched to any gene: 4. Germline V gene data show CDR1 as MNHNS and CDR2 as SASEGT. The CDR3 is CASSPTSGASYEQYF. The CDR3, as DNA: TGTGCCAGCAGCCCGACTAGCGGGGCCTCCTACGAGCAGTACTTC.

This clonotype was recorded a few times. The chain has TRBV20-1 and TRBJ2-7; 11 bases line up with TRBD2. V lost 5 bases, J lost 2 bases, and 5 bases stayed unmatched. Germline-derived CDR1 and CDR2 are DFQATT and SNEGSKA (reference sequence). CDR3 length equals 14 residues. Written as DNA, the CDR3 is TGCAGTGCTTTTCTAGCGGGGGGAACCTACGAGCAGTACTTC. This gives the protein CSAFLAGGTYEQYF.

The chain employs TRBV6-6 and TRBJ1-6, with a tentative D call TRBD1 (5 bases). The ends were cut back, 10 bases at V and 3 bases at J, with 10 bases in the middle. CDR1 and CDR2 from the germline V gene are MNHNY and SVGAGI (reference sequence). CDR3 length: 13 residues. The CDR3 DNA is TGTGCCACTGGGGGAGGCTATAATTCACCCCTCCACTTT. It specifies CATGGGYNSPLHF.

This clonotype has only a few counts. The rearrangement links TRBV7-9 to TRBJ1-6, with TRBD1 identical over 7 bases. Germline V gene sequence: CDR1 SEHNR, CDR2 FQNEAQ (reference sequence). This CDR3 has 16 residues. Unmatched junction bases numbered 5, after V lost 6 bases and J lost 0 bases. Here the CDR3 DNA reads TGTGCCAGCAGGTCGGGACAGAGCTCCTATAATTCACCCCTCCACTTT. It yields the protein CASRSGQSSYNSPLHF.

The chain combines TRBV12-3 or TRBV12-4 with TRBJ1-5; 7 bases are shared with TRBD1. Trimming at V came to 3 bases and at J to 5 bases, leaving 4 bases not matched to a gene. The CDR3 length is 14 residues. The CDR3 is CASSFGTEYQPQHF. The CDR3, as DNA: TGTGCCAGCAGTTTCGGGACAGAGTATCAGCCCCAGCATTTT.

This clonotype was found a few times. The J gene is TRBJ2-3, the V gene TRBV5-5; 10 nucleotides align to TRBD2. The V segment lost 4 bases and the J segment 2 bases; nucleotides outside the gene matches: 7. The CDR3 has 16 residues. CDR1 and CDR2 (germline): SGHKS, YYEKEE (reference sequence). CDR3 sequence reads: CASSHRTSGPTDTQYF. The CDR3 DNA reads TGTGCCAGCAGCCACCGGACTAGCGGACCCACAGATACGCAGTATTTT. The full variable domain, completed using reference TRBV5-5 and TRBJ2-3, is DAGVTQSPTHLIKTRGQQVTLRCSPISGHKSVSWYQQVLGQGPQFIFQYYEKEERGRGNFPDRFSARQFPNYSSELNVNALLLGDSALYLCASSHRTSGPTDTQYFGPGTRLTVL.

This clonotype has just a few counts. The rearrangement links TRBV9 to TRBJ2-3; D gene unclear. The ends were cut back, 6 bases at V and 0 bases at J, with 11 bases in the middle. This CDR3 is 14 amino acids long. Per germline, CDR1 SGDLS and CDR2 YYNGEE. CDR3 protein: CASTAGFSTDTQYF. CDR3 DNA: TGTGCCAGCACCGCAGGCTTTAGCACAGATACGCAGTATTTT.

This clonotype has just a few counts. As DNA, the CDR3 is TGTGCCAGCACCGGACGGGACCCCGGGGAGCTGTTTTTT. Translated, it gives CASTGRDPGELFF. The chain is built from TRBV3-1 and TRBJ2-2; tentatively, D is TRBD1 or TRBD2 (5 bases each). The germline CDR1 and CDR2 sequences are LGHDT and YNNKEL (reference sequence). Deletions cut 7 bases from V and 6 bases from J, with 12 bases between. This CDR3 spans 13 amino acids.

There are many counts of this clonotype. The rearrangement uses TRBV20-1 and TRBJ2-5; D gene ambiguous. CDR1 and CDR2 from the germline V gene are DFQATT and SNEGSKA (reference sequence). The CDR3 covers 11 residues. Between the trimmed V and J ends, which lost 0 bases and 5 bases, there was a span of 4 bases. The CDR3 nucleotides read TGCAGTGCTAGAGATATGGAGACCCAGTACTTC. This encodes CSARDMETQYF.

The V call is TRBV9, the J call TRBJ2-1, with TRBD2 identical over 9 bases. V shed 0 bases and J 4 bases; nucleotides not matched to a gene: 2. The CDR3 is made up of 15 amino acids. Germline CDR1 and CDR2: SGDLS and YYNGEE. The CDR3 nucleotides are TGTGCCAGCAGCGTAGTAGCGGGGGCATACAATGAGCAGTTCTTC. Encoded protein: CASSVVAGAYNEQFF.

The rearrangement joins TRBV24-1 to TRBJ2-7; D assignment may be TRBD1 or TRBD2 (5 bases each). CDR3 size: 16 residues. In germline, CDR1 is KGHDR, CDR2 SFDVKD. Trimming removed 4 bases from V and 2 bases from J, with 17 bases in between. The CDR3 region is CATSDPGSGAPYEQYF. CDR3 sequence (DNA): TGTGCCACCAGTGACCCAGGATCCGGGGCTCCCTACGAGCAGTACTTC.

The chain is built from TRBV6-1 and TRBJ2-1; 11 bases are a match to TRBD2. Germline-derived CDR1 and CDR2 are MNHNS and SASEGT. V lost 0 bases to trimming and J lost 8 bases; unmatched junction nucleotides: 6. The CDR3 extends over 16 amino acids. The CDR3 nucleotides read TGTGCCAGCAGTGAAGCCCCTAGCGGGGGGCGCTATGAGCAGTTCTTC. It yields the protein CASSEAPSGGRYEQFF.

The genes are TRBV14 and TRBJ1-4, with TRBD1 matching over 8 bases. Germline V gene sequence: CDR1 SGHDN, CDR2 FVKESK. The CDR3 spans 15 residues. V trimming: 2 bases; J trimming: 7 bases; junction bases outside the gene matches: 6. The CDR3, as DNA: TGTGCCAGCAGCCAAAGGCAGGGGGCTACTGAAAAACTGTTTTTT. This translates into CASSQRQGATEKLFF.

In the case of this clonotype: The junction differs from germline at one of its ends, possibly a read error. The V gene is TRBV27, the J gene TRBJ1-5; D gene ambiguous. The CDR3 runs to 18 residues. Per the germline V gene, CDR1 is MNHEY and CDR2 is SMNVEV (reference sequence). The CDR3 DNA reads TGTACCAGCAGTCCCCGCGCCCTTCTGGTGTGGAGCAATCAGCCCCAGCATTTT. This codes for CTSSPRALLVWSNQPQHF.

The genes are TRBV4-2 and TRBJ2-3; D remains ambiguous. The germline gives CDR1 LGHNA, CDR2 YNFKEQ. The CDR3 runs 15 residues. V was cut by 0 bases and J by 3 bases, with 10 bases left in between. CDR3 nucleotides: TGTGCCAGCAGCCAAGAGGATGGGAAGACAGATACGCAGTATTTT. This gives the protein CASSQEDGKTDTQYF.

The chain employs TRBV6-1 and TRBJ1-1; D may be TRBD1 (6 bases). Germline CDR1 is MNHNS and CDR2 is SASEGT. Trimming left V 6 bases short and J 4 bases short, with 15 bases between. The CDR3 is 14 amino acids. The chain's CDR3 is CASSRNREGTEAFF. The DNA for the CDR3 is TGTGCCAGCAGCAGAAACAGGGAGGGCACTGAAGCTTTCTTT.

This clonotype was counted between two and nine times. The CDR3 reads CASSLDFRGKLFF. Here the CDR3 DNA reads TGTGCCAGCAGCTTAGATTTTAGGGGGAAACTGTTTTTT. The rearrangement uses TRBV11-2 and TRBJ1-4; possibly TRBD1 for D (6 bases). Germline assignment: CDR1 SGHAT and CDR2 FQNNGV. V lost 0 bases and J 11 bases, leaving 10 bases between the germline ends. The CDR3 is 13 residues long.

This clonotype was recorded at least ten times. V gene TRBV5-1 combines with J gene TRBJ2-7; possible D gene TRBD1, 6 bases. The CDR3 has 15 residues. The V gene lost 0 bases and the J gene lost 4 bases, with 14 bases spanning the gap. Germline V gene sequence: CDR1 SGHRS, CDR2 YFSETQ. The CDR3 protein is CASSLAPGDPYEQYF. The CDR3 DNA follows: TGCGCCAGCAGCTTGGCTCCAGGGGATCCGTACGAGCAGTACTTC.

This clonotype came up many times. An end of the junction does not agree with germline; a read error may underlie this. This rearrangement joins TRBV18 to TRBJ1-1, with 11 bases lining up with TRBD1. Germline V lookup: CDR1 KGHSH, CDR2 LQKENI. The CDR3 contains 14 residues. CDR3 coding DNA: TGCGCCAGCAGCCCGGGGACAGGGGGTACTGAAGCTTTCTTT. Protein sequence: CASSPGTGGTEAFF.

The genes are TRBV7-2 and TRBJ1-5; 8 nucleotides agree with TRBD1. Germline V lookup: CDR1 SGHTA, CDR2 FQGNSA. The CDR3 is 14 residues long. V was pared by 5 bases and J by 5 bases, with 5 bases of the junction left unmatched. The DNA for the CDR3 is TGTGCCAGCAGCCGTTACAGGGGGGATCAGCCCCAGCATTTT. Its translation is CASSRYRGDQPQHF.

The rearrangement joins TRBV28 to TRBJ2-7; D perhaps matches TRBD2 (7 bases). The germline gives CDR1 MDHEN, CDR2 SYDVKM. V was cut by 6 bases and J by 0 bases, with 18 bases left in between. The CDR3 runs to 16 residues. CDR3 bases: TGTGCCAGCAGATCCCTGGGAGGGGGGAGCTCCTACGAGCAGTACTTC. It codes for CASRSLGGGSSYEQYF.

CDR3 protein: CASSSEHRPSGANVLTF. The CDR3 nucleotides read TGTGCCAGCAGCTCGGAGCACAGGCCTTCTGGGGCCAACGTCCTGACTTTC. This chain joins TRBV5-5 and TRBJ2-6; perhaps TRBD1 as D (5 bases). The CDR3 consists of 17 residues. V was clipped by 3 bases and J by 1 base, with 14 bases between them. CDR1 SGHKS and CDR2 YYEKEE come from the germline V gene (reference sequence).

This clonotype was counted at least ten times. The CDR3 here is CASSRSGSSGDTIYF. In nucleotides, the CDR3 is TGCGCCAGCAGCCGCAGTGGTTCGTCCGGGGACACCATATATTTT. The chain couples TRBV5-1 to TRBJ1-3; D gene uncertain. Germline loops: CDR1 SGHRS, CDR2 YFSETQ. Trimming removed 4 bases at V and 8 bases at J, with 19 bases between. This CDR3 spans 15 amino acids.

This chain links TRBV6-5 with TRBJ1-2, with TRBD1 matching 10 bases. V was pared by 0 bases and J by 2 bases, with 6 bases of the junction left unmatched. Germline V CDR1 and CDR2: MNHEY, SVGAGI. The CDR3 length is 17 residues. In DNA, the CDR3 is TGTGCCAGCAGTTACTCGGCCGGGACAGGGGTAAACTATGGCTACACCTTC. Translating gives CASSYSAGTGVNYGYTF.

The chain uses TRBV20-1 and TRBJ2-3, with 12 positions matching TRBD2. Germline V gene sequence: CDR1 DFQATT, CDR2 SNEGSKA (reference sequence). The CDR3 sequence is 15 residues long. V shed 4 bases, J shed 7 bases, and the junction held 9 bases outside the gene matches. The CDR3 is CSANRASGGANTQYF. CDR3 DNA sequence: TGCAGTGCTAACCGGGCTAGCGGGGGGGCTAATACGCAGTATTTT.

This clonotype was detected a few times. The genes are TRBV4-3 and TRBJ2-6, with D perhaps matching TRBD1 (5 bases). Germline assignment: CDR1 LGHNA and CDR2 YSLEER. V shed 4 bases and J shed 1 base, with 14 bases lying between them. This CDR3 comprises 17 residues. The CDR3 coding sequence is TGCGCCAGCAGCCGAGGACAAGTAATATCTGGGGCCAACGTCCTGACTTTC. Its translation is CASSRGQVISGANVLTF.

The table lists this clonotype with a count of one. The CDR3 coding sequence is TGTGCCAGCAGCTTTAACGCGAGAGCTTTCTTT. It is translated as CASSFNARAFF. The chain is built from TRBV7-2 and TRBJ1-1; D gene uncertain. CDR1 is SGHTA and CDR2 is FQGNSA in the germline V gene. This CDR3 comprises 11 residues. V lost 3 bases and J 10 bases, leaving 9 bases between the germline ends.